This TCR beta chain stems from a study of blood T cell repertoires in COVID-19. The method was immunoSEQ multiplex PCR; TCRdb's version includes in-frame clones alone and lacks a portion of them. The sample contains around 230,000 clones, about 84% of which appear only once. This clonotype was obtained from an elderly woman with acute or convalescent COVID-19. Material for sequencing was peripheral blood.

This CDR3 is CASRRTGTGGGEQYF. The CDR3 DNA reads as TGTGCCAGTAGACGCACCGGGACAGGGGGCGGCGAGCAGTACTTC. The chain combines TRBV19 with TRBJ2-7; 12 nucleotides match TRBD1. CDR1 is LNHDA and CDR2 is SQIVND in the germline V gene (reference sequence). V gave up 6 bases and J gave up 6 bases; unmatched junction bases: 9. The CDR3 contains 15 residues.